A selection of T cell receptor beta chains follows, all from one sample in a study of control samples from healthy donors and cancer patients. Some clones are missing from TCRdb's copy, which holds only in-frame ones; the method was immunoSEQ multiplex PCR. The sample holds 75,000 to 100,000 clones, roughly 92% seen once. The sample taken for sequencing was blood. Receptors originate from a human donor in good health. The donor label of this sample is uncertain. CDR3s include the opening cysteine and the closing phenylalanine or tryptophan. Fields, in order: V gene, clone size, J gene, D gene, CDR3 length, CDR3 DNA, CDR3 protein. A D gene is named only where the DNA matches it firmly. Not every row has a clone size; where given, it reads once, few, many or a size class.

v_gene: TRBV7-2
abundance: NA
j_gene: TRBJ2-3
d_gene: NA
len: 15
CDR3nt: TGTGCCAGCAGCTTCAGACCCTTGAGCACAGATACGCAGTATTTT
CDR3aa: CASSFRPLSTDTQYF

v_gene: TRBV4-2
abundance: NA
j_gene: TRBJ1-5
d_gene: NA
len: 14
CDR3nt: TGTGCCAGCAGCCAGGCCCGGACAGATCAGCCCCAGCATTTT
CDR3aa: CASSQARTDQPQHF

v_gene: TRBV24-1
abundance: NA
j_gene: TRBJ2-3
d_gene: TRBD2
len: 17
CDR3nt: TGTGCCACCAGTGACCCAGTAGCGGGGGGATTAGCAGATACGCAGTATTTT
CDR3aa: CATSDPVAGGLADTQYF

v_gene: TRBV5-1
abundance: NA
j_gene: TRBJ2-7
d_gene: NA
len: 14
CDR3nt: TGCGCCAGCAGCTTGGCTGAATCCCCAAACGAGCAGTACTTC
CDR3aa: CASSLAESPNEQYF

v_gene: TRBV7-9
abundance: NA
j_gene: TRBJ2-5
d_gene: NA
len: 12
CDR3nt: TGTGCCAGCAGCCCTCCACAAGAGACCCAGTACTTC
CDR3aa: CASSPPQETQYF

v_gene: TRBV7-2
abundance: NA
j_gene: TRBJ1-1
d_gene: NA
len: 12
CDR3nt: TGTGCCAGCAGCTCGGAGTACACTGAAGCTTTCTTT
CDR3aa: CASSSEYTEAFF

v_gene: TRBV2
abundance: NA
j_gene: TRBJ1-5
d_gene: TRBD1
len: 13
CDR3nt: TGTGCCAGCAGAGGGACAGGGGAACAGCCCCAGCATTTT
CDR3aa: CASRGTGEQPQHF

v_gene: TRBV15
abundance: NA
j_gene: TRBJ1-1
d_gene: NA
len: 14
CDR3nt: TGTGCCACCAGCAGGGACCTCTGGCAGACTGAAGCTTTCTTT
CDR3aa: CATSRDLWQTEAFF

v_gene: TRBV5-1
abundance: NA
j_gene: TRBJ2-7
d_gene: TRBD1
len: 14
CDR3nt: TGCGCCAGCAGCTTAGAGACAGGGGGCTACGAGCAGTACTTC
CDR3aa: CASSLETGGYEQYF

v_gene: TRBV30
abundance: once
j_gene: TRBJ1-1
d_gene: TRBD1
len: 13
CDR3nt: TGTGCCTGGACCTCCAGGGGGGCGGCTGAAGCTTTCTTT
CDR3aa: CAWTSRGAAEAFF

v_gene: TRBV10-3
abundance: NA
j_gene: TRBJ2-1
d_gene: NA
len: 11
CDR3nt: TGTGCCGTTCTAACGCAGGATGAGCAGTTCTTC
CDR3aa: CAVLTQDEQFF

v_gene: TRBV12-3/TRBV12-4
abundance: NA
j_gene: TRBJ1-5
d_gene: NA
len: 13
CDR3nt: TGTGCCAGCAGCCGAACAGGGTACCAGCCCCAGCATTTT
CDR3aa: CASSRTGYQPQHF

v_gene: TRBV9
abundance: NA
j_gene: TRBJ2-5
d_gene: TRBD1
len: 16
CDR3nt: TGTGCCAGCAGCCGAATTCCGGGACAGCCGCCGGAGGCCCAGTACTTC
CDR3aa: CASSRIPGQPPEAQYF

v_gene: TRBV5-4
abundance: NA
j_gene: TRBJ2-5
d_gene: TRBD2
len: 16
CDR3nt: TGTGCCAGCAGCGCGCAAGCGGGGGGGCTGCAAGAGACCCAGTACTTC
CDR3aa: CASSAQAGGLQETQYF

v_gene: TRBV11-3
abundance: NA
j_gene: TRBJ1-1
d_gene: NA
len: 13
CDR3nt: TGTGCCAGCAGCCTGACAGGGAACACTGAAGCTTTCTTT
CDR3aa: CASSLTGNTEAFF

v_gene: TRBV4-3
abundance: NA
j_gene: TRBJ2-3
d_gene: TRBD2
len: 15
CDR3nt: TGCGCCAGCAGCCGGGGGGGACTAGGGGCAGATACGCAGTATTTT
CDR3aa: CASSRGGLGADTQYF

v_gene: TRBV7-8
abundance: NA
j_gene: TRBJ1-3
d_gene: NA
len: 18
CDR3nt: TGTGCCAGCAGCTTATCCGTCAGGGCAGGGGACTCTGGAAACACCATATATTTT
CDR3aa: CASSLSVRAGDSGNTIYF

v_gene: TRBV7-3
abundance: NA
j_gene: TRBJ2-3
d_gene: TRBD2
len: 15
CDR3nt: TGTGCCAGCAGCTGGACTAGCGGGGTCACAGATACGCAGTATTTT
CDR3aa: CASSWTSGVTDTQYF

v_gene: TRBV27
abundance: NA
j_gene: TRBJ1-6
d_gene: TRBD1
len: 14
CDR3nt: TGTGCCAGCAGCGGGACAGTAAATAATTCACCCCTCCACTTT
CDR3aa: CASSGTVNNSPLHF

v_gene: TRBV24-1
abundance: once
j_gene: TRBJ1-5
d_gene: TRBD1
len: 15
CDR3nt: TGTGCCACCAGTGACCCGGGACAGGGTGATCAGCCCCAGCATTTT
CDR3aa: CATSDPGQGDQPQHF

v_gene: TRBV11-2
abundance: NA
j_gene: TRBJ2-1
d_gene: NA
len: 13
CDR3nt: TGTGCCAGCAGCTTAAAAGTAGTCAGTGAGCAGTTCTTC
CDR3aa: CASSLKVVSEQFF

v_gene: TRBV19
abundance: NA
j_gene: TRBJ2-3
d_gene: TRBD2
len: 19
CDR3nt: TGTGCCAGTAGTATAGTCCCAGGACTAGCGGGGGGTGGGGCAGATACGCAGTATTTT
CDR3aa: CASSIVPGLAGGGADTQYF

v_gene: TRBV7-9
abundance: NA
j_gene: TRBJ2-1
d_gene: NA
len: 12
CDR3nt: TGTGCCAGCAGCTTAGTGACGGGGCGCGAGTTCTTC
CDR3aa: CASSLVTGREFF

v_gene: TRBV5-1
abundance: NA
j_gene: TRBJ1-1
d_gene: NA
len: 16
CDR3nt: TGCGCCAGCAGCTGGACAGCCGGTTCTTTGAACACTGAAGCTTTCTTT
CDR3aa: CASSWTAGSLNTEAFF

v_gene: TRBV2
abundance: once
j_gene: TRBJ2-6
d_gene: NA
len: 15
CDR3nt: TGTGCCAGCAGCCCGACAATTTCTGGGGCCAACGTCCTGACTTTC
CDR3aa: CASSPTISGANVLTF

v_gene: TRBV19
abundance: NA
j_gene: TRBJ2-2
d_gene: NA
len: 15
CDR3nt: TGTGCCAGTAGTAGAGGTTCAGGGAACACCGGGGAGCTGTTTTTT
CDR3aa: CASSRGSGNTGELFF

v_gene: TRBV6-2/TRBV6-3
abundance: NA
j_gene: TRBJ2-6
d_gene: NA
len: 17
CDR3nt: TGTGCCAGCAGCAGCCAATTAGGGGGCTCTGGGGCCAACGTCCTGACTTTC
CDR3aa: CASSSQLGGSGANVLTF

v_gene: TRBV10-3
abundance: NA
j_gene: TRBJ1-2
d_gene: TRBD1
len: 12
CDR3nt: TGTGCCATCAGTTCGGGACAGTTTGGCTACACCTTC
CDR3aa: CAISSGQFGYTF

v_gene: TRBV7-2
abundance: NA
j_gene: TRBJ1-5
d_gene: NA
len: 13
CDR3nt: TGTGCCAGCAGCTCATGGGATAATCAGCCCCAGCATTTT
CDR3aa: CASSSWDNQPQHF